This T cell receptor beta chain emerged from a study of blood T cell repertoires in COVID-19 (dated by TCRdb to 2018 to 2021). With regard to the full study: Samples covering the acute and convalescent phases of COVID-19 were provided by collaborators in the United States, Italy and Spain. The material from the prospective study consisted of cDNA or gDNA derived from T cells, B-cell-depleted T cells, or PBMCs. Subjects who had been exposed to COVID-19, were actively infected with it, or had recovered from it provided the deeply sampled blood TCRbeta repertoires that made up the dataset. The repertoires were made available in a free public database intended to serve as a resource for research on the immune response to SARS-CoV-2. The samples were drawn from two sources: the first 160 participants of the ongoing ImmuneRACE study, and 950 to 1,500 subjects contributed by 6 global collaborators. A de-identified subject ID, COVID-19 status, age in years and sex were almost always included in the sample metadata. Where available, HLA class I and class II types were taken from metadata supplied by the sample provider and were not determined by assay-based typing.

The collaborating institutions used their own protocols to collect whole blood in K2EDTA tubes. For TCRbeta analysis, collaborators shipped samples as frozen whole blood, isolated PBMCs, or DNA extracted from either of those sample types. The immunoSEQ Assay, a bias-controlled multiplex PCR, was used to amplify TCRbeta CDR3 regions from genomic DNA. On the authors' methods: The number of nucleated cells in each sample was estimated from the amplification of reference gene primers within the assay. To quantify the absolute abundance of each unique TCRbeta CDR3 rearrangement, sequence reads were collapsed and filtered. For each sample, productive Simpson clonality was calculated as the square root of Simpson's diversity index across productive rearrangements. The clones in this table, taken by TCRdb from immuneACCESS, are in-frame only. Not every clone is retained; where verified, under half of the shortfall comes from an unresolved V gene, and the cause of the rest is unknown. V, J and clone size reflect that table, while D and trimming were determined from the DNA. The table for this sample lists more than 85,000 clones; approximately 87% of them were counted only once. The ten biggest clones cover approximately 17% of the sample.

CDR1 and CDR2 (MNHEY, SVGAGI) derive from the germline V gene. V is cut back by 6 bases and J by 8 bases, with 9 bases in the junction unmatched. Including cysteine and phenylalanine, the CDR3 has 13 amino acids. Only the CDR3 DNA is retained, 39 bases long and in frame from the first base. What the study reported, not specific to this receptor: The quantity of clinical and demographic metadata differed by source and by participant and was supplied without curation.

In regard to this clone: Its antigen is not yet known. No base qualities exist here, and no much larger clone lies one base off it.

The sequence derives from a human donor in a cohort sampled during active COVID-19. Sequenced input: peripheral blood. The rearranged chain carries TRBV6-5 and TRBJ1-2, with TRBD1 identical over 7 junction bases. CDR3 sequence: CASSETGLRGYTF. DNA sequence: TGTGCCAGCAGCGAGACAGGGCTAAGGGGCTACACCTTC.